The clone carrying this T cell receptor beta chain was detected only a few times. The entry originates in a study of blood T cell repertoires in COVID-19. Study-level background: T cells, B-cell-depleted T cells, or PBMCs provided the cDNA or gDNA that served as material.

In the authors' methods: Amplification of reference gene primers provided the estimated nucleated cell counts. Here immunoSEQ multiplex PCR was the method, and the copy in TCRdb shows in-frame clones only, minus some. Clonal size and the V and J genes are those of that table, whereas D and trimming came from the DNA. Altogether around 93,000 clones are present, about 80% being singletons, with the ten largest covering 4.1%. CDR3 length: 16 residues. Germline CDR1 GTSNPN, CDR2 SVGIG (reference sequence). Trimming cost V 2 bases and J 6 bases; bases outside gene matches: 11. This rearrangement joins TRBV30 to TRBJ2-2, with 8 nucleotides matching TRBD2. Material for sequencing was peripheral blood. The sequence came from a man between 60 and 75 years old with acute or convalescent COVID-19. The CDR3 DNA reads TGTGCCTGGAGTTCCCTCGGGGGGGCGGGACCCGGGGAGCTGTTTTTT. Its translation: CAWSSLGGAGPGELFF. Filled out from reference TRBV30 and TRBJ2-2, the complete variable domain reads SQTIHQWPATLVQPVGSPLSLECTVEGTSNPNLYWYRQAAGRGLQLLFYSVGIGQISSEVPQNLSASRPQDRQFILSSKKLLLSDSGFYLCAWSSLGGAGPGELFFGEGSRLTVL.